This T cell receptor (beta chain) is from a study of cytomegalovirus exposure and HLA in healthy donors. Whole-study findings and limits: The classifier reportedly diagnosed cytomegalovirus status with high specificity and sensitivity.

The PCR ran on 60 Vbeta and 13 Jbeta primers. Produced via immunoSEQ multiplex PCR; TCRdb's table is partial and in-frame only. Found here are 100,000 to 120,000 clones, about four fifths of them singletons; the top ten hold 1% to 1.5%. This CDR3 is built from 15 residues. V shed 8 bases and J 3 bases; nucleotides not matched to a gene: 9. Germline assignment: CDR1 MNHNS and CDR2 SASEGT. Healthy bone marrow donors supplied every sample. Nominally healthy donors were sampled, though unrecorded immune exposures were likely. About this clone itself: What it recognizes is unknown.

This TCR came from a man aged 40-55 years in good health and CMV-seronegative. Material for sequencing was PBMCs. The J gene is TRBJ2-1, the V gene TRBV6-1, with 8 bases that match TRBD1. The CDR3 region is CASVNGQGIYNEQFF. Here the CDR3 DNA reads TGTGCCAGCGTAAACGGACAGGGTATCTACAATGAGCAGTTCTTC.